This TCR beta chain was obtained from a study of blood T cells in healthy people across ages. Notes on the study in general: It was the long-lived donors that had more naive CD4+ cells and higher diversity than aged donors. Percentage of naive T cells showed a strong correlation with TCR beta diversity.

Through a sample-barcoded 5' primer and a J-beta primer mix, a second PCR was run for roughly 7 to 12 cycles. Each CDR3 protein is one row after TCRdb ran MiXCR on the 5' RACE reads. The sample has about a million distinct CDR3 sequences, 51% seen once; the top ten hold about 21%. This clonotype was seen only a few times. Its specificity is unknown. There are 16 residues in the CDR3. The V gene's germline CDR1 is MDHEN and CDR2 SYDVKM. Trimming removed 7 bases at V and 5 bases at J, with 22 bases between. Per-sample PBMC isolation yielded at least 6 million cells. The TCR sequence derives from a woman aged 55-70 years in good health. Sample: blood. The V gene is TRBV28, the J gene TRBJ2-3, with a tentative D call TRBD2 (6 bases). CDR3 loop: CASMKPVRERQDTQYF. DNA of the CDR3: TGTGCCAGCATGAAGCCGGTCCGGGAGCGTCAAGATACGCAGTATTTT.